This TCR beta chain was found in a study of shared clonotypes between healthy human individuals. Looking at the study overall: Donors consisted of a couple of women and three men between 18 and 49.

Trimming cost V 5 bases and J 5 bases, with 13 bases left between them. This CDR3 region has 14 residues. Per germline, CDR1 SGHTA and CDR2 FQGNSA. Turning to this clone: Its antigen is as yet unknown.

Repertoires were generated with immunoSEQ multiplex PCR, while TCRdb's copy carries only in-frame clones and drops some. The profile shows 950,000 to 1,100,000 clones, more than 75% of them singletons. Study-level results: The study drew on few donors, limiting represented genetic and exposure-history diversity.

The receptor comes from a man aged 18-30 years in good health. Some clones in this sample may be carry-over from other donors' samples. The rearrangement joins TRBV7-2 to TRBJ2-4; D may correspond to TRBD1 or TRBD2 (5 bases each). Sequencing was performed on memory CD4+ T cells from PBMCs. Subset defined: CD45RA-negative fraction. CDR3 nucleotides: TGTGCCAGCAGCGTAGGAACGGGACAAAACATTCAGTACTTC. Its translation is CASSVGTGQNIQYF.